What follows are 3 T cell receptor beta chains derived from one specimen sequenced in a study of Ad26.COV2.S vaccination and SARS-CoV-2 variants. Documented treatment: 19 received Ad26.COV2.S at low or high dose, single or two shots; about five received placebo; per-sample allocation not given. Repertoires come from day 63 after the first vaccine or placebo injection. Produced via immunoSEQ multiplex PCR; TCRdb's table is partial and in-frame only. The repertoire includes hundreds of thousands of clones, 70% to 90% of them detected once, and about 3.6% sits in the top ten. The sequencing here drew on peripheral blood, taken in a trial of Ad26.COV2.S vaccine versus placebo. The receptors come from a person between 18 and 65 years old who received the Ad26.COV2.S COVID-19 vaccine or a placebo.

The CDR3 DNA is TGTGCCAGCAGTGACAGCAACTATGGCTACACCTTC. Translation: CASSDSNYGYTF. The chain links TRBV2 to TRBJ1-2, with D unclear. Per germline, CDR1 SNHLY and CDR2 FYNNEI. Between the trimmed V and J ends, which lost 3 bases and 2 bases, there was a span of 4 bases. This CDR3 contains 12 residues. Full variable domain (missing parts from reference TRBV2 and TRBJ1-2): EPEVTQTPSHQVTQMGQEVILRCVPISNHLYFYWYRQILGQKVEFLVSFYNNEISEKSEIFDDQFSVERPDGSNFTLKIRSTKLEDSAMYFCASSDSNYGYTFGSGTRLTVV.

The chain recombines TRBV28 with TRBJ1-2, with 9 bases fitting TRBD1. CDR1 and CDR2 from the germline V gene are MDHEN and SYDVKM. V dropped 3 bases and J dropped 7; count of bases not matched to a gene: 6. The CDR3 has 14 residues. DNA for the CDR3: TGTGCCAGCAGTTTTCACGGACAGGGGCCTGGCTACACCTTC. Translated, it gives CASSFHGQGPGYTF.

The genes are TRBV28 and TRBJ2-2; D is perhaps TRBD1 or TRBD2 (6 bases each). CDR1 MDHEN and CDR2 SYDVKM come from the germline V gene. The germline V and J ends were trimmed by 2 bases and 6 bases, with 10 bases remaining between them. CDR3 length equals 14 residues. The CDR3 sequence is CASSLVGGSGELFF. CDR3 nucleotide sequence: TGTGCCAGCAGTTTAGTAGGGGGGTCCGGGGAGCTGTTTTTT.